This T cell receptor beta chain appears in the sequencing data of a study of early T cells in non-severe SARS-CoV-2 infection. Overall study: Sequencing input comprised bulk RNA from unsorted whole blood; chain pairing was not available. Study-wide points: Matches to VDJdb favored anti-spike CD8 responses and missed private and CD4 specificities.

This clonotype was observed a few times. Its antigen is undetermined. V was cut by 6 bases and J by 3 bases, with 12 bases left in between. This CDR3 has 13 amino acids. Germline V gene data show CDR1 as MNHNS and CDR2 as SASEGT. Attachment of unique molecular identifiers to individual cDNA molecules was performed. A single record per CDR3 protein comes from TCRdb applying MiXCR to the 5' RACE reads. This table has roughly 67,000 distinct CDR3 sequences, more than 9% appearing once. The sequence was collected from an adult who was a healthcare worker with PCR-confirmed SARS-CoV-2 infection or an uninfected control (not recorded which). Specimen: whole blood. This chain connects TRBV6-1 to TRBJ2-7; D may be TRBD1 (6 bases). The DNA for the CDR3 is TGTGCCAGCAGGGACACAGGGATCTACGAGCAGTACTTC. Translating gives CASRDTGIYEQYF.